The 17 T cell receptor beta chains reported below all come from one sample, sequenced in a study of T cell changes during pregnancy in multiple sclerosis. Produced via immunoSEQ multiplex PCR; TCRdb's table is partial and in-frame only. The repertoire holds 90,000 to 120,000 clones, with roughly 92% as singletons. Sequences were derived from peripheral blood, sampled in the second trimester of pregnancy. The origin of the receptors is a female donor with multiple sclerosis, enrolled in a pregnancy study.

The chain employs TRBV6-6 and TRBJ1-2, with D unclear. This CDR3 comprises 13 residues. The germline V and J ends were trimmed by 2 bases and 1 base, with 5 bases remaining between them. The germline CDR1 and CDR2 sequences are MNHNY and SVGAGI (reference sequence). CDR3 bases: TGTGCCAGCAGTTACCTCCTTAACTATGGCTACACCTTC. Translation: CASSYLLNYGYTF.

The J gene is TRBJ2-3, the V gene TRBV5-1; possibly TRBD2 for D (6 bases). Germline values: CDR1 SGHRS, CDR2 YFSETQ. The CDR3 has 16 residues. V gave up 4 bases and J gave up 4 bases, with 19 bases separating them. Here the CDR3 reads CASSPGGAGASDTQYF. The CDR3 region has the DNA TGCGCCAGCAGCCCGGGCGGGGCAGGAGCCTCAGATACGCAGTATTTT.

The chain employs TRBV5-1 and TRBJ2-3; 7 bases are a match to TRBD2. CDR3 length: 15 amino acids. Unmatched junction bases numbered 4, after V lost 0 bases and J lost 3 bases. From germline, CDR1 is SGHRS and CDR2 YFSETQ. The CDR3 region is CASSLVAGVTDTQYF. Here the CDR3 DNA reads TGCGCCAGCAGCTTGGTTGCGGGAGTAACAGATACGCAGTATTTT.

J is TRBJ2-3 and V is TRBV4-2; 7 bases are shared with TRBD1. From germline, CDR1 is LGHNA and CDR2 YNFKEQ. There are 14 residues in the CDR3. With 4 bases clipped from V and 4 bases from J, the junction kept 5 bases outside the gene matches. The CDR3 DNA reads as TGTGCCAGCAGCCCCGGGACAGAGGCAGATACGCAGTATTTT. This sequence encodes CASSPGTEADTQYF.

The chain combines TRBV2 with TRBJ2-3, with TRBD2 matching 8 bases. Germline V lookup: CDR1 SNHLY, CDR2 FYNNEI. The V segment lost 6 bases and the J segment 4 bases; nucleotides outside the gene matches: 15. This CDR3 spans 17 amino acids. The CDR3 nucleotides read TGTGCCAGCAGAAACACACCGGGACTAGGCAATCCAGATACGCAGTATTTT. It specifies CASRNTPGLGNPDTQYF.

The V call is TRBV27, the J call TRBJ1-1; D might be TRBD1 (6 bases). V was clipped by 5 bases and J by 0 bases, with 10 bases between them. This CDR3 comprises 14 residues. Germline assignment: CDR1 MNHEY and CDR2 SMNVEV (reference sequence). The CDR3 spells CASSINRVNTEAFF. The CDR3 region has the DNA TGTGCCAGCAGTATCAACAGGGTGAACACTGAAGCTTTCTTT.

The chain carries TRBV6-1 and TRBJ1-1; 7 bases fit TRBD1. V lost 6 bases to trimming and J lost 2 bases; unmatched junction nucleotides: 3. The CDR3 covers 13 residues. The germline V gene encodes CDR1 MNHNS and CDR2 SASEGT. The CDR3 spells CASSWTGNTEAFF. CDR3 nucleotide sequence: TGTGCCAGCAGCTGGACAGGAAACACTGAAGCTTTCTTT.

The CDR3 sequence is CASSRSGSYEQYF. DNA for the CDR3: TGTGCCAGCAGCCGTAGCGGATCCTACGAGCAGTACTTC. The chain combines TRBV6-5 with TRBJ2-7; weak D call: TRBD2 (6 bases). Germline values: CDR1 MNHEY, CDR2 SVGAGI. Trimming shortened V by 6 bases and J by 1 base, and 10 bases separated the two germline ends. The CDR3 runs to 13 residues.

The chain carries TRBV27 and TRBJ1-2; 8 bases are shared with TRBD1. Germline CDR1 and CDR2: MNHEY and SMNVEV (reference sequence). Losses at the gene ends were 0 bases for V and 5 bases for J; bases not matched to a gene: 2. The CDR3 covers 14 residues. CDR3 nucleotides: TGTGCCAGCAGTTTATCGGGACAGGTTTATGGCTACACCTTC. This codes for CASSLSGQVYGYTF.

The V gene is TRBV7-6, the J gene TRBJ2-2, with 11 bases that match TRBD2. The CDR3 consists of 17 residues. J was trimmed by 4 bases and V by 2 bases; bases with no gene match: 6. Germline V gene lookup returns CDR1 SGHVS and CDR2 FNYEAQ. The CDR3 is CASSLSTSGSITGELFF. The DNA of the CDR3 is TGTGCCAGCAGCTTATCAACTAGCGGGAGTATCACCGGGGAGCTGTTTTTT.

The genes are TRBV14 and TRBJ2-6; TRBD1 matches at 10 bases. Germline CDR1 reads SGHDN; CDR2 reads FVKESK. The V segment lost 3 bases and the J segment 1 base; nucleotides outside the gene matches: 3. This CDR3 has 17 residues. This CDR3 reads CASSQGQGRSGANVLTF. The CDR3 DNA is TGTGCCAGCAGCCAGGGACAGGGGAGATCTGGGGCCAACGTCCTGACTTTC.

A single count supports this clone. This chain links TRBV9 with TRBJ2-1; TRBD2 matches 8 bases. This CDR3 comprises 15 residues. Germline-derived CDR1 and CDR2 are SGDLS and YYNGEE. V dropped 4 bases and J dropped 0; count of bases not matched to a gene: 3. CDR3 bases: TGTGCCAGCAGCTCCAGCGGGAGCTCCTACAATGAGCAGTTCTTC. It specifies CASSSSGSSYNEQFF. Complete variable domain (other parts from reference TRBV9 and TRBJ2-1): DSGVTQTPKHLITATGQRVTLRCSPRSGDLSVYWYQQSLDQGLQFLIQYYNGEERAKGNILERFSAQQFPDLHSELNLSSLELGDSALYFCASSSSGSSYNEQFFGPGTRLTVL.

This chain uses TRBV6-1 with TRBJ2-2; 7 bases line up with TRBD2. This CDR3 has 16 residues. Trimming removed 4 bases from V and 3 bases from J; junction bases left unmatched: 8. CDR1 is MNHNS and CDR2 is SASEGT in the germline V gene. The CDR3, as DNA: TGTGCCAGCAGTGCTAAGGCGGGGAGGGACACCGGGGAGCTGTTTTTT. As protein: CASSAKAGRDTGELFF.

In its sample, this clone was seen a few times. The chain uses TRBV11-3 and TRBJ2-7; D is perhaps TRBD1 (5 bases). The CDR3 is 14 residues long. Germline V gene lookup returns CDR1 SGHNT and CDR2 YENEEA. V lost 5 bases to trimming and J lost 5 bases, with 16 bases between them. The chain's CDR3 is CASSPGQGKDEQYF. For the CDR3, the DNA is TGTGCCAGCAGCCCAGGGCAGGGAAAAGACGAGCAGTACTTC.

J is TRBJ2-1 and V is TRBV5-5; no clear D. From germline, CDR1 is SGHKS and CDR2 YYEKEE (reference sequence). This CDR3 region has 14 residues. V was cut by 7 bases and J by 6 bases, with 17 bases left in between. In DNA form, the CDR3 reads TGTGCCAGCGGGCACCGCTCAGGCCGCAATGAGCAGTTCTTC. This sequence encodes CASGHRSGRNEQFF. The entire variable domain, with the rest obtained from reference TRBV5-5 and TRBJ2-1, is as follows: DAGVTQSPTHLIKTRGQQVTLRCSPISGHKSVSWYQQVLGQGPQFIFQYYEKEERGRGNFPDRFSARQFPNYSSELNVNALLLGDSALYLCASGHRSGRNEQFFGPGTRLTVL.

With respect to this clone: The junction does not match germline at one end; this may be a read error. The J gene is TRBJ1-1, the V gene TRBV30; TRBD1 matches 9 bases. The germline gives CDR1 GTSNPN, CDR2 SVGIG (reference sequence). The CDR3 length is 15 residues. CDR3: CAWSTGTGRVTEAFF. CDR3 bases: TGTGCCTGGAGTACAGGGACAGGGAGGGTGACTGAGGCTTTCTTT.

The chain links TRBV30 to TRBJ2-1; 10 bases fit TRBD2. The CDR3 sequence is 13 residues long. V shed 2 bases, J shed 10 bases, and the junction held 5 bases outside the gene matches. Germline CDR1 GTSNPN, CDR2 SVGIG (reference sequence). CDR3 residues: CAWSSGRAGEQFF. DNA for the CDR3: TGTGCCTGGAGTAGCGGGAGGGCCGGGGAGCAGTTCTTC.